The clone carrying this T cell receptor (beta chain) showed up many times. This specimen comes from a study of T-cell memory formation after mild COVID-19. V lost 5 bases and J 0 bases, leaving 11 bases between the germline ends. Looked up from germline, CDR1 is MNHEY and CDR2 is SMNVEV (reference sequence). The CDR3 is made up of 15 amino acids. From the 5' RACE reads, TCRdb called clonotypes with MiXCR, one entry per CDR3 protein. The profile shows 25,000 to 35,000 distinct CDR3 sequences, 9.5% to 15% of them singletons. The genes are TRBV27 and TRBJ1-5, with D possibly TRBD1 on 5 matching bases. The TCR was taken from an adult woman who had mild COVID-19 (a few samples of this study predate the infection). Cell type and time point are not known. Sequenced input: PBMCs or a T cell subset sorted from them (not recorded which). The CDR3 reads CASSGGDFSNQPQHF. DNA of the CDR3: TGTGCCAGCAGTGGGGGGGACTTTAGCAATCAGCCCCAGCATTTT.